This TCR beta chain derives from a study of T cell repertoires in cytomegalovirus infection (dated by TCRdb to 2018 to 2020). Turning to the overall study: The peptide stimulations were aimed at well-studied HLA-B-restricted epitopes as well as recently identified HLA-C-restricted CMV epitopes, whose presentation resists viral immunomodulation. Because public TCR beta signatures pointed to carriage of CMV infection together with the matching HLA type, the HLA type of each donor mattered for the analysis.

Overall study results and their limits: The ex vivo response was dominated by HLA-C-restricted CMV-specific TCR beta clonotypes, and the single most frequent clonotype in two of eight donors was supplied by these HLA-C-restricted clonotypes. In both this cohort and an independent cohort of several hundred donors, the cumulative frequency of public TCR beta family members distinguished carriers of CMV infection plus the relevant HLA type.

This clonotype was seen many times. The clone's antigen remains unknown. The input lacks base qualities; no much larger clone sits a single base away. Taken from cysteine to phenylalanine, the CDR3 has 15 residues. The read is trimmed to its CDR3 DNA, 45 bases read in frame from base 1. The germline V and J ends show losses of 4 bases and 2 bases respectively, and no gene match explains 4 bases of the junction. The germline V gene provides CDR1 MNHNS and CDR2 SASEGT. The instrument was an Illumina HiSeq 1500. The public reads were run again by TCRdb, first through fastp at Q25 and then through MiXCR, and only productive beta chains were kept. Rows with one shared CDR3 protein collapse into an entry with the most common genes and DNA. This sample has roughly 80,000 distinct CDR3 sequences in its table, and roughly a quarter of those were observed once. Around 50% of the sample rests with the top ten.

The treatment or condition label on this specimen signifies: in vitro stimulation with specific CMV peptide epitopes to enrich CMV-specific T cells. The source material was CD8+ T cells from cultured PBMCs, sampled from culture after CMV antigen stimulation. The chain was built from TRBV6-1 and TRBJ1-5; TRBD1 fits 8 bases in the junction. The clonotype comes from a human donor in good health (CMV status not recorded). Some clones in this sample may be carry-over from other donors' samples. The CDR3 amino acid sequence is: CASSVTGEGNQPQHF. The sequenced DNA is TGTGCCAGCAGTGTGACAGGGGAGGGCAATCAGCCCCAGCATTTT.